This TCR beta chain was profiled in a study of cytomegalovirus exposure and HLA in healthy donors. Study results and caveats: At a 0.05 false discovery rate, a later analysis found approximately 17,000 TCR beta sequences to be associated with HLA alleles. TCR beta chains numbering roughly 150 were designated cytomegalovirus-associated.

The V segment lost 5 bases and the J segment 6 bases; nucleotides outside the gene matches: 7. The CDR3 loop spans 13 amino acids. Germline CDR1 is SGHAT and CDR2 is FQNNGV. With respect to this clone: The antigen remains undetermined.

PCR employed 60 Vbeta and 13 Jbeta primers. Profiling relied on immunoSEQ multiplex PCR, and the TCRdb table lists in-frame clones only, not all of them. The repertoire holds 120,000 to 150,000 clones, 65% to 80% seen once, with under 2% in the top ten. Sequenced material: PBMCs. V and J are TRBV11-2 and TRBJ2-7; 7 nucleotides match TRBD1. The source of this sequence is a woman in her thirties in good health and CMV-seronegative. The CDR3 DNA reads TGTGCCAGCAGCACAAGAACAGGGGCCGAGCAGTACTTC. It codes for CASSTRTGAEQYF.